Listed below are T cell receptor beta chains from one sample, sequenced in a study of CD8+ T cells in alopecia areata. Using immunoSEQ multiplex PCR, the repertoire was profiled, and TCRdb retains in-frame clones only, with some absent. Altogether about 180,000 clones are present, almost 65% being singletons, with the ten largest covering 1.7%. The sequencing here drew on CD4+ T cells sorted from blood, taken at week 0. These receptors were taken from a human donor with alopecia areata. CDR3s include the opening cysteine and the closing phenylalanine or tryptophan. The D gene is left open where the match is weak. The size of a clone is reported for some rows only, either as once, few or many, or as a class for expanded clones.

CDR3 protein	CDR3 DNA	D gene	V gene	J gene	clone size
CASSRDTTDTQYF	TGTGCCAGCAGCCGGGATACCACAGATACGCAGTATTTT	-	TRBV5-4	TRBJ2-3	-
CASSVSWITNEKLFF	TGTGCCAGCAGTGTTTCATGGATTACTAATGAAAAACTGTTTTTT	-	TRBV6-1	TRBJ1-4	-
CSVEVGREETQYF	TGCAGCGTTGAAGTTGGTAGGGAAGAGACCCAGTACTTC	-	TRBV29-1	TRBJ2-5	-
CASSRRLGTSGGPNTQYF	TGCGCCAGCAGCCGACGCCTCGGGACTAGCGGGGGGCCCAATACGCAGTATTTT	TRBD2	TRBV4-3	TRBJ2-3	-
CASSGSGANVLTF	TGTGCCAGCAGCGGGAGCGGGGCCAACGTCCTGACTTTC	-	TRBV5-6	TRBJ2-6	-
CASSPGQDIYF	TGTGCCAGCAGCCCCGGGCAGGACATATACTTC	-	TRBV7-9	TRBJ2-7	few
CSVRTGGTGELFF	TGCAGCGTAAGGACAGGGGGGACCGGGGAGCTGTTTTTT	TRBD1	TRBV29-1	TRBJ2-2	-
CASSLSKKETQYF	TGTGCCAGCAGTTTATCCAAGAAAGAGACCCAGTACTTC	-	TRBV27	TRBJ2-5	few
CSAATGSLEAFF	TGCAGCGCTGCGACAGGGTCCTTGGAAGCTTTCTTT	TRBD1	TRBV29-1	TRBJ1-1	-
CSGGQGDGYTF	TGCAGCGGTGGACAGGGAGATGGCTACACCTTC	TRBD1	TRBV29-1	TRBJ1-2	-
CASSFRDRDTDTQYF	TGTGCCAGCAGCTTCCGGGACAGGGACACAGATACGCAGTATTTT	TRBD1	TRBV5-8	TRBJ2-3	-
CASSSGSVYEQYF	TGTGCCAGCAGCTCAGGGTCGGTTTACGAGCAGTACTTC	-	TRBV7-2	TRBJ2-7	-
CASSLSNSPLHF	TGTGCCAGCAGTTTATCAAATTCACCCCTCCACTTT	-	TRBV27	TRBJ1-6	few
CASSDNLKNTEAFF	TGTGCCAGCAGTGATAACTTAAAGAACACTGAAGCTTTCTTT	-	TRBV25-1	TRBJ1-1	-
CATSRDQYTRLRGNEQFF	TGTGCCACCAGCAGAGATCAGTATACTCGTCTTAGGGGCAATGAGCAGTTCTTC	-	TRBV15	TRBJ2-1	-
CASTDRDRRAFF	TGTGCCTCTACAGACAGGGACCGGAGAGCTTTCTTT	TRBD1	TRBV30	TRBJ1-1	-
CASSSLRDKVREQFF	TGTGCCAGCAGCTCACTCCGGGACAAGGTACGCGAGCAGTTCTTC	-	TRBV7-2	TRBJ2-1	many
CATRPSSYNEQFF	TGTGCCACCCGGCCGAGCTCCTACAATGAGCAGTTCTTC	-	TRBV10-3	TRBJ2-1	-
CASMKSVTRETQYF	TGTGCCAGCATGAAGTCTGTAACTAGGGAGACCCAGTACTTC	-	TRBV6-1	TRBJ2-5	-
CAWRPGGPPLHF	TGTGCCTGGAGACCCGGGGGGCCACCCCTCCACTTT	-	TRBV30	TRBJ1-6	-
CASSRTLSTDTQYF	TGTGCCAGCAGTAGGACATTGAGCACAGATACGCAGTATTTT	-	TRBV2	TRBJ2-3	-
CASSLGWGSSTDTQYF	TGTGCCAGCAGTTTAGGGTGGGGAAGTAGCACAGATACGCAGTATTTT	-	TRBV27	TRBJ2-3	-
CSVEWAGGYGYTF	TGCAGCGTTGAATGGGCGGGGGGCTATGGCTACACCTTC	-	TRBV29-1	TRBJ1-2	-
CSVEERPGYEQYF	TGCAGCGTTGAAGAGAGGCCGGGTTACGAGCAGTACTTC	-	TRBV29-1	TRBJ2-7	-
CASSIQGDYYTDTQYF	TGTGCCAGCAGCATCCAGGGGGACTACTACACAGATACGCAGTATTTT	-	TRBV7-2	TRBJ2-3	once
CASNFGGGTNEQFF	TGTGCCAGCAATTTCGGAGGAGGGACCAATGAGCAGTTCTTC	-	TRBV6-1	TRBJ2-1	-
CSVVPGVAIANTEAFF	TGCAGCGTTGTACCGGGCGTAGCTATTGCGAACACTGAAGCTTTCTTT	-	TRBV29-1	TRBJ1-1	-
CSAPTGTIQYF	TGCAGTGCCCCGACAGGGACCATTCAGTACTTC	TRBD1	TRBV20-1	TRBJ2-4	-
CASSPDTSYGGYTF	TGCGCCAGCAGCCCCGACACCTCCTATGGTGGCTACACCTTC	-	TRBV4-1	TRBJ1-2	-
CSASMDTEAFF	TGCAGTGCTAGTATGGACACTGAAGCTTTCTTT	-	TRBV20-1	TRBJ1-1	-
CASSLGRVGTYGYTF	TGTGCCAGCAGCTTAGGGCGCGTCGGGACGTATGGCTACACCTTC	-	TRBV7-2	TRBJ1-2	few
CASSSASRPETQYF	TGTGCCAGCTCCTCCGCCTCCCGCCCAGAGACCCAGTACTTC	-	TRBV11-2	TRBJ2-5	-
CASSFGTGRTGELFF	TGTGCCAGCAGCTTCGGGACAGGGAGGACCGGGGAGCTGTTTTTT	TRBD1	TRBV5-6	TRBJ2-2	-
CASSLAVGSTDTQYF	TGTGCCAGCAGCTTAGCGGTCGGTAGCACAGATACGCAGTATTTT	-	TRBV7-2	TRBJ2-3	-
CSVVLELWGRADYNEQFF	TGCAGCGTTGTTTTGGAATTGTGGGGCAGGGCAGACTACAATGAGCAGTTCTTC	-	TRBV29-1	TRBJ2-1	-
CASSLGGQGQTQYF	TGTGCCAGCAGCTTAGGAGGACAGGGGCAGACCCAGTACTTC	TRBD1	TRBV7-2	TRBJ2-5	-
CASSLVGPNTGELFF	TGCGCCAGCAGCTTGGTGGGCCCGAACACCGGGGAGCTGTTTTTT	-	TRBV5-1	TRBJ2-2	-
CASSAASYNSPLHF	TGTGCCAGCAGCGCAGCCAGTTATAATTCACCCCTCCACTTT	-	TRBV5-6	TRBJ1-6	-
CASSPGGGLAYEQYF	TGCGCCAGCAGCCCCGGTGGGGGGCTCGCCTACGAGCAGTACTTC	-	TRBV4-1	TRBJ2-7	-
CAWNRGQSEAFF	TGTGCCTGGAACAGGGGGCAATCTGAAGCTTTCTTT	TRBD1	TRBV30	TRBJ1-1	-
CAWSVYSGGHSFGTYGYTF	TGTGCCTGGAGCGTATATAGTGGGGGTCACTCCTTCGGAACCTATGGCTACACCTTC	-	TRBV30	TRBJ1-2	few
CSVRPADTQYF	TGCAGCGTCAGGCCCGCAGATACGCAGTATTTT	-	TRBV29-1	TRBJ2-3	few